This entry lists 17 T cell receptor beta chains sequenced from one sample in a study of a mutant IDH1 vaccine in newly diagnosed glioma. Time point here: week 11, during vaccination. Every single dose of the vaccine, 300 ug of mutant IDH1 20-mer peptide, came with topical imiquimod. Their antigens are not known. Only in-frame clones appear in the TCRdb table, and some are missing; sequencing was by immunoSEQ multiplex PCR. The table records some 52,000 clones, roughly 90% of them present only once. Sample: PBMCs, taken from a glioma patient whose treatment included an IDH1 peptide vaccine. The receptors shown here come from a middle-aged man with glioma.

This clone has more than one count but fewer than ten. The V and J genes are TRBV7-6 and TRBJ1-1; D is undetermined. Trimming pared 5 bases from V and 2 bases from J, leaving 15 bases between. Germline V gene sequence: CDR1 SGHVS, CDR2 FNYEAQ. CDR3 size: 15 residues. As DNA, the CDR3 is TGTGCCAGCAGCCCCCAGACGGGCGGCAACACTGAAGCTTTCTTT. Its translation: CASSPQTGGNTEAFF.

The genes are TRBV5-6 and TRBJ2-5; TRBD2 matches 7 bases. The DNA end lines up better with TRBJ2-7; the J call may be wrong. The CDR3 totals 14 residues. In germline, CDR1 is SGHDT, CDR2 YYEEEE. The CDR3 is CASSLGAGLGEQYF. CDR3 bases: TGTGCCAGCAGCTTGGGAGCGGGGCTGGGCGAGCAGTACTTC.

The chain carries TRBV7-8 and TRBJ1-4, with 7 bases identical to TRBD1. V was clipped by 5 bases and J by 4 bases; unmatched bases: 7. CDR3 length: 15 amino acids. From germline, CDR1 is SGHVS and CDR2 FQNEAQ. The CDR3 protein is CASSQITGVNEKLFF. The CDR3 coding sequence is TGTGCCAGCAGCCAAATCACAGGGGTTAATGAAAAACTGTTTTTT.

This chain uses TRBV6-1 with TRBJ2-7; D is ambiguous. This CDR3 is 12 amino acids long. The germline gives CDR1 MNHNS, CDR2 SASEGT. Trimming pared 4 bases from V and 3 bases from J, leaving 7 bases between. The CDR3 nucleotides read TGTGCCAGCAGTGCGAGCAGCTACGAGCAGTACTTC. Translation gives CASSASSYEQYF.

This sequence joins TRBV5-1 and TRBJ2-2; 10 bases are a match to TRBD2. V lost 1 base to trimming and J lost 1 base; unmatched junction nucleotides: 4. CDR1 SGHRS and CDR2 YFSETQ come from the germline V gene. This CDR3 is 17 amino acids long. CDR3 loop: CASSLQASGGNTGELFF. The CDR3, as DNA: TGCGCCAGCAGCTTGCAAGCTAGCGGGGGGAACACCGGGGAGCTGTTTTTT.

The gene calls are TRBV6-5 and TRBJ2-7; no firm D call. Trimming cost V 4 bases and J 3 bases, with 4 bases left between them. This CDR3 comprises 11 residues. Germline V gene lookup returns CDR1 MNHEY and CDR2 SVGAGI. This CDR3 is CASSFNYEQYF. CDR3 in DNA: TGTGCCAGCAGTTTCAACTACGAGCAGTACTTC.

The chain employs TRBV2 and TRBJ2-5; 8 bases align to TRBD2. J was trimmed by 5 bases and V by 7 bases; bases with no gene match: 6. This CDR3 has 13 residues. CDR1 SNHLY and CDR2 FYNNEI come from the germline V gene. The CDR3 nucleotides read TGTGCCAGCATGCGGTCTAGCGGGGAGACCCAGTACTTC. It codes for CASMRSSGETQYF.

The chain is built from TRBV2 and TRBJ2-5, with no clear D. CDR1 is SNHLY and CDR2 is FYNNEI in the germline V gene. Trimming removed 3 bases from V and 1 base from J, with 9 bases in between. The CDR3 extends over 14 amino acids. CDR3 protein: CASSDQQTQETQYF. DNA of the CDR3: TGTGCCAGCAGTGATCAGCAGACCCAAGAGACCCAGTACTTC.

The chain links TRBV19 to TRBJ2-1, with a weak D call TRBD1 (6 bases). Germline V gene data show CDR1 as LNHDA and CDR2 as SQIVND (reference sequence). The CDR3 extends over 17 amino acids. V lost 0 bases and J 3 bases, leaving 15 bases between the germline ends. The CDR3 DNA reads as TGTGCCAGTAGTATAGATCATGGGGCAGGGGACTACAATGAGCAGTTCTTC. It yields the protein CASSIDHGAGDYNEQFF.

This chain joins TRBV6-6 and TRBJ2-2, with TRBD2 identical over 7 bases. CDR1 and CDR2 (germline): MNHNY, SVGAGI (reference sequence). This CDR3 spans 12 amino acids. V trimming: 8 bases; J trimming: 4 bases; junction bases outside the gene matches: 1. In DNA, the CDR3 is TGTGCCAGCGGGAGGGGCACCGGGGAGCTGTTTTTT. It codes for CASGRGTGELFF.

The V call is TRBV5-8, the J call TRBJ2-3; the match to TRBD2 covers 10 bases. The germline V gene encodes CDR1 SGHTS and CDR2 YDEGEE. The J segment lost 6 bases and the V segment lost 2 bases, leaving 12 bases of the junction unmatched. The CDR3 covers 17 residues. In DNA form, the CDR3 reads TGTGCCAGCAGCTTCGGGATAGCGGGGGGCGTACGTGATACGCAGTATTTT. This codes for CASSFGIAGGVRDTQYF.

V usage is TRBV20-1 and J usage is TRBJ1-1, with TRBD1 identical over 7 bases. The CDR3 has 10 residues. The V segment lost 6 bases and the J segment 11 bases; nucleotides outside the gene matches: 6. Germline assignment: CDR1 DFQATT and CDR2 SNEGSKA (reference sequence). As DNA, the CDR3 is TGCAGTGCAAGGGACAGATGGGCTTTCTTT. Protein sequence: CSARDRWAFF.

V usage is TRBV5-1 and J usage is TRBJ2-7; 11 bases are shared with TRBD2. Germline CDR1 reads SGHRS; CDR2 reads YFSETQ. The CDR3 is made up of 17 amino acids. V was pared by 4 bases and J by 5 bases, with 14 bases of the junction left unmatched. The CDR3 protein is CASSPAGSGRGINEQYF. CDR3 bases: TGCGCCAGCAGCCCGGCGGGTAGCGGGAGGGGCATCAACGAGCAGTACTTC.

J is TRBJ1-5 and V is TRBV7-3; D gene ambiguous. Germline CDR1 SGHTA, CDR2 FQGTGA. The CDR3 runs 14 residues. V shed 6 bases and J shed 6 bases, with 15 bases lying between them. CDR3 region: CASRGPRSAQPQHF. As DNA, the CDR3 is TGTGCCAGCAGAGGACCGAGATCGGCTCAGCCCCAGCATTTT. Together with reference TRBV7-3 and TRBJ1-5, the CDR3 gives the full variable domain: GAGVSQTPSNKVTEKGKYVELRCDPISGHTALYWYRQSLGQGPEFLIYFQGTGAADDSGLPNDRFFAVRPEGSVSTLKIQRTERGDSAVYLCASRGPRSAQPQHFGDGTRLSIL.

The gene calls are TRBV18 and TRBJ2-5; D is ambiguous. Germline V lookup: CDR1 KGHSH, CDR2 LQKENI. The CDR3 covers 13 residues. V was pared by 4 bases and J by 2 bases, with 8 bases between. The CDR3 is CASSLSIQETQYF. The CDR3 DNA reads as TGTGCCAGCTCACTTTCCATACAAGAGACCCAGTACTTC.

This clone appeared once. The chain combines TRBV7-8 with TRBJ1-1, with D unresolved. Looked up from germline, CDR1 is SGHVS and CDR2 is FQNEAQ. This CDR3 spans 14 amino acids. V lost 5 bases to trimming and J lost 1 base, with 11 bases between them. The CDR3, as DNA: TGTGCCAGCAGCCCGATTAGAGGGAACACTGAAGCTTTCTTT. This gives the protein CASSPIRGNTEAFF.

This chain connects TRBV2 to TRBJ1-5, with D hard to call. The CDR3 covers 14 residues. Trimming shortened V by 3 bases and J by 1 base, and 7 bases separated the two germline ends. Germline V gene data show CDR1 as SNHLY and CDR2 as FYNNEI. The CDR3 DNA reads as TGTGCCAGCAGTGATTCGAACAGCAATCAGCCCCAGCATTTT. Its translation: CASSDSNSNQPQHF.